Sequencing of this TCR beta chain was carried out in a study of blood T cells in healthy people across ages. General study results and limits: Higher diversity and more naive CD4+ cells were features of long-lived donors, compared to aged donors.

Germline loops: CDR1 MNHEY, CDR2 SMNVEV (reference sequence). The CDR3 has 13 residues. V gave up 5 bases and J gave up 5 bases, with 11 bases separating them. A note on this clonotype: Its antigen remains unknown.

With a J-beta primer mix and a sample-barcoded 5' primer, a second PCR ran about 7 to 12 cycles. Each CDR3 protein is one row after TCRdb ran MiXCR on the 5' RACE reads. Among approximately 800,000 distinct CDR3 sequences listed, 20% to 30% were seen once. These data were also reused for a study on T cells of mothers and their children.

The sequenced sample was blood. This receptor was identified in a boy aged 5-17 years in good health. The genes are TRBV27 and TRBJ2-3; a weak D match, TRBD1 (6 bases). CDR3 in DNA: TGTGCCAGCAGTACAGGGCCCGGAGATACGCAGTATTTT. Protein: CASSTGPGDTQYF.